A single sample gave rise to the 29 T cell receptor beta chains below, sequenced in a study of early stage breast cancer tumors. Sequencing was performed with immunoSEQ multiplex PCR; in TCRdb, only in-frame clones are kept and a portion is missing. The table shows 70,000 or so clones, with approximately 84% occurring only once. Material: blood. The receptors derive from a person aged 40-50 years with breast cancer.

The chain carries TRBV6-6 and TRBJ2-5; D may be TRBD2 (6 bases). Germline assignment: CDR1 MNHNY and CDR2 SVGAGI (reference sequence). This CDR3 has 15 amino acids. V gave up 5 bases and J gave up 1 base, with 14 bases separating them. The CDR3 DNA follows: TGTGCCAGCAGTGACGGGGGAGGTCCCCAAGAGACCCAGTACTTC. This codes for CASSDGGGPQETQYF.

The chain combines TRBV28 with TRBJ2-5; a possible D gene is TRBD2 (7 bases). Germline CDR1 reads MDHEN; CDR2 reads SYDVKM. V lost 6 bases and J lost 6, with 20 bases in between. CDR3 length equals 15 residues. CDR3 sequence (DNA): TGTGCCAGCAGCACACAGGGAGGGCTTCAGAAGACCCAGTACTTC. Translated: CASSTQGGLQKTQYF.

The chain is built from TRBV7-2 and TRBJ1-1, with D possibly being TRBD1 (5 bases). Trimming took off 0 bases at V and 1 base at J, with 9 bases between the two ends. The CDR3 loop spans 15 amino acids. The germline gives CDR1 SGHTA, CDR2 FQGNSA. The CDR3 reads CASSLAFRGNTEAFF. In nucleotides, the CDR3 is TGTGCCAGCAGCTTAGCGTTTAGGGGGAACACTGAAGCTTTCTTT.

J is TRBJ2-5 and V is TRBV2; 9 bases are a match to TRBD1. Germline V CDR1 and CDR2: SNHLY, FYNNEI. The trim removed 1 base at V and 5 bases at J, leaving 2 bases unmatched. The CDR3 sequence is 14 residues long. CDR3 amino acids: CASSEGTGAETQYF. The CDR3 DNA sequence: TGTGCCAGCAGTGAAGGGACAGGGGCCGAGACCCAGTACTTC.

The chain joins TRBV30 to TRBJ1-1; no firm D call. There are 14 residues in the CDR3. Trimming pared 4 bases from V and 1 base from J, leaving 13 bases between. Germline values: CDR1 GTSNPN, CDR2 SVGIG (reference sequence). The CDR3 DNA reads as TGTGCCTGGAAAGTGGTAAGGCGGAACACTGAAGCTTTCTTT. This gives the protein CAWKVVRRNTEAFF.

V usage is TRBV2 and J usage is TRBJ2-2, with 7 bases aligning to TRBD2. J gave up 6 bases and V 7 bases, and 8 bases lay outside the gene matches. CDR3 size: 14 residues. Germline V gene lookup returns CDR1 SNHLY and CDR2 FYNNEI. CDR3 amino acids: CASNVQAGAGELFF. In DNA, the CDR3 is TGTGCCAGCAATGTCCAGGCGGGAGCCGGGGAGCTGTTTTTT.

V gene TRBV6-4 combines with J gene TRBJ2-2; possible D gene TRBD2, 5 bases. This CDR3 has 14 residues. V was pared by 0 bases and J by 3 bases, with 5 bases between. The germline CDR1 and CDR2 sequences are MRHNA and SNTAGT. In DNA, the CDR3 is TGTGCCAGCAGTGACTCGCGGGACACCGGGGAGCTGTTTTTT. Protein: CASSDSRDTGELFF.

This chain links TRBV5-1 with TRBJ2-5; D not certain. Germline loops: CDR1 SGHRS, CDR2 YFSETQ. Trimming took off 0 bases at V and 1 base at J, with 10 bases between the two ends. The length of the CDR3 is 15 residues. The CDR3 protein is CASSLEGRTQETQYF. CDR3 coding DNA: TGCGCCAGCAGCTTGGAGGGCAGAACCCAAGAGACCCAGTACTTC.

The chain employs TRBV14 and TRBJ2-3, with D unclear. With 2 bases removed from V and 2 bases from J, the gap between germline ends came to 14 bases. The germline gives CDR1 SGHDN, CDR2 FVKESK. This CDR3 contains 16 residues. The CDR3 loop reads CASSQNSQIYTDTQYF. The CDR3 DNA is TGTGCCAGCAGCCAAAACTCACAAATCTACACAGATACGCAGTATTTT.

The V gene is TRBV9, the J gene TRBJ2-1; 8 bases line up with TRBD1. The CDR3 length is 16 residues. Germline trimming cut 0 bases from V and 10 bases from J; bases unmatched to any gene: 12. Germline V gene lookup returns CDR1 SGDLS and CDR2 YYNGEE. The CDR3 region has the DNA TGTGCCAGCAGCGTAGCGGTCCTTTCAGGGGGCGGCGAGCAGTTCTTC. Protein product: CASSVAVLSGGGEQFF.

CDR3 in amino acids: CASSKDRNSYEQYF. The CDR3 DNA is TGTGCCAGCAGTAAAGACAGAAACTCCTACGAGCAGTACTTC. The genes are TRBV2 and TRBJ2-7, with D possibly TRBD1 on 5 matching bases. Germline CDR1 SNHLY, CDR2 FYNNEI. The CDR3 is made up of 14 amino acids. Trimming removed 5 bases from V and 0 bases from J, with 11 bases in between.

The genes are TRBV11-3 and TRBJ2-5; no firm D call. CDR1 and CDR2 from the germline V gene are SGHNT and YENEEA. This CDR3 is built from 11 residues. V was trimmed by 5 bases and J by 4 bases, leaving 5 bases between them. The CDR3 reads CASSPRETQYF. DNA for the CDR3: TGTGCCAGCAGCCCGAGAGAGACCCAGTACTTC.

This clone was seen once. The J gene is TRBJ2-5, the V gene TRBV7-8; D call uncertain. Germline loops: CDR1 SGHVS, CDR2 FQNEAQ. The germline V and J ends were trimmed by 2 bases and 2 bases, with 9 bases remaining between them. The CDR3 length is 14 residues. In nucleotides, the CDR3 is TGTGCCAGCAGCTTAAATGGCCGGCAAGAGACCCAGTACTTC. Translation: CASSLNGRQETQYF.

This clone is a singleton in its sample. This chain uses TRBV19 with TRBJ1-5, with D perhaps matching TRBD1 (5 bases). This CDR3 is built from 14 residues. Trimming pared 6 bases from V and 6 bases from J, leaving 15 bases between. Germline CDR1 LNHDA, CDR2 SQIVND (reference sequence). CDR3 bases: TGTGCCAGTAGCATCTCCAGGGCTTCTCAGCCCCAGCATTTT. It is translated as CASSISRASQPQHF.

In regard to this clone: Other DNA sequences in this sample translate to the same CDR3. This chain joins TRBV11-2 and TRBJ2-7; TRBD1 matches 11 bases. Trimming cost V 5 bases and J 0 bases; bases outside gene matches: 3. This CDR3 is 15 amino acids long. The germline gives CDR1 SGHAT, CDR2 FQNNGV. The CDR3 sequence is CASSPGTGGSYEQYF. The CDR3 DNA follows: TGTGCCAGCAGCCCAGGGACAGGGGGCTCCTACGAGCAGTACTTC.

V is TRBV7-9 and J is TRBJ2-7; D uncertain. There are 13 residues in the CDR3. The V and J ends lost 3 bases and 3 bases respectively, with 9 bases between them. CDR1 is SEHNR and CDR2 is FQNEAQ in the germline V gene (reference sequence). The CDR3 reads CASSLFSSYEQYF. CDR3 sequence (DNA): TGTGCCAGCAGCTTGTTCTCCAGCTACGAGCAGTACTTC. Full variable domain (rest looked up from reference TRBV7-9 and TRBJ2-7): DTGVSQNPRHKITKRGQNVTFRCDPISEHNRLYWYRQTLGQGPEFLTYFQNEAQLEKSRLLSDRFSAERPKGSFSTLEIQRTEQGDSAMYLCASSLFSSYEQYFGPGTRLTVT.

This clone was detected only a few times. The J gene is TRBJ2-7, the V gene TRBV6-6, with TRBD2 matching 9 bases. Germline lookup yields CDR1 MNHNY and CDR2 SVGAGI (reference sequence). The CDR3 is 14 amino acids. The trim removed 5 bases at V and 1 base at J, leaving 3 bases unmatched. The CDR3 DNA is TGTGCCAGCAGTCGGCGGGAGGGGTCCTACGAGCAGTACTTC. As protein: CASSRREGSYEQYF.

The CDR3, as DNA: TGCAGTGTTCGACAGGGGTCTGGCTACACCTTC. It yields the protein CSVRQGSGYTF. The rearrangement links TRBV20-1 to TRBJ1-2, with 8 bases lining up with TRBD1. V lost 7 bases to trimming and J lost 7 bases; unmatched junction nucleotides: 5. The CDR3 runs 11 residues. CDR1 and CDR2 (germline): DFQATT, SNEGSKA (reference sequence).

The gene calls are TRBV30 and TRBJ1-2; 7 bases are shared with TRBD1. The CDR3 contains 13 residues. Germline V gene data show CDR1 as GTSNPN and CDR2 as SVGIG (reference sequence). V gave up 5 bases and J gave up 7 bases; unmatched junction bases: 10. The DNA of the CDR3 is TGTGCCTGGGAAACAGGGGCCGCGGGTGGCTACACCTTC. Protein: CAWETGAAGGYTF.

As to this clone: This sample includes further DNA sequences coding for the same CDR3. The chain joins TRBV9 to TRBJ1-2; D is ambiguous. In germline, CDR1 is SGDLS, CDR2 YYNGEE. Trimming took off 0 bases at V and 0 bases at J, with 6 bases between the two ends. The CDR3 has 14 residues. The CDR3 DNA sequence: TGTGCCAGCAGCGTAGCTACTGCTAACTATGGCTACACCTTC. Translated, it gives CASSVATANYGYTF.

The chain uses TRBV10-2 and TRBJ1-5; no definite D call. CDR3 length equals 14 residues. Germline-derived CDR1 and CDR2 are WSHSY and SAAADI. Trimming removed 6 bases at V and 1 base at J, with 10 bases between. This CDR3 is CASRGGISNQPQHF. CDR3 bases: TGCGCCAGCAGAGGAGGCATAAGCAATCAGCCCCAGCATTTT.

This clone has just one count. As DNA, the CDR3 is TGTGCCAGCAGCCCGGAGCGTAGATCCTACGAGCAGTACTTC. Translated, it gives CASSPERRSYEQYF. This chain uses TRBV7-3 with TRBJ2-7; unclear D gene. V shed 5 bases and J shed 1 base, with 12 bases lying between them. The CDR3 runs 14 residues. Germline CDR1 reads SGHTA; CDR2 reads FQGTGA.

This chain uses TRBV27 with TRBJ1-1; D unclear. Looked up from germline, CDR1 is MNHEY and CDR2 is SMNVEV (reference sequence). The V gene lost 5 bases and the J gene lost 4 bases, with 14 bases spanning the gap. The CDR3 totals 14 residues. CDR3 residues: CASSDGELPTEAFF. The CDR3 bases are TGTGCCAGCAGTGATGGGGAGCTTCCCACTGAAGCTTTCTTT.

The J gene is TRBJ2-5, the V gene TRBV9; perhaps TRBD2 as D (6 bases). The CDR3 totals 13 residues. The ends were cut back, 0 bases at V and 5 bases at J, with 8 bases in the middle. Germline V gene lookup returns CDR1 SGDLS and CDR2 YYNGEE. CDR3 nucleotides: TGTGCCAGCAGCGTAGTACGGGGGGAGACCCAGTACTTC. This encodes CASSVVRGETQYF.

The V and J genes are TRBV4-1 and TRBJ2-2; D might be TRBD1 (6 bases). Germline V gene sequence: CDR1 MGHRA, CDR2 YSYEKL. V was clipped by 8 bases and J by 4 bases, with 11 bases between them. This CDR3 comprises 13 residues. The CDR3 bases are TGCGCCAGCCGGGACACCATCACCGGGGAGCTGTTTTTT. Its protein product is CASRDTITGELFF.

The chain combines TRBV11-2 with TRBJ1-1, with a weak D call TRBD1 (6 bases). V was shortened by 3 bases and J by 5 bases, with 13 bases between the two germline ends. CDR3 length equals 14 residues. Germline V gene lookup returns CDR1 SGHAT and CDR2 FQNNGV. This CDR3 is CASSLGGGATEAFF. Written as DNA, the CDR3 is TGTGCCAGCAGCTTGGGCGGGGGGGCAACTGAAGCTTTCTTT.

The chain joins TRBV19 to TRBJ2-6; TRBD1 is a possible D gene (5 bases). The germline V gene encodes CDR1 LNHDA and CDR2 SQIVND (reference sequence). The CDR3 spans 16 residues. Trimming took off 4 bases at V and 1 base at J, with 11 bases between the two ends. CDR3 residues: CASSRGSTSGANVLTF. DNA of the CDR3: TGTGCCAGTAGTAGGGGCAGCACGTCTGGGGCCAACGTCCTGACTTTC.

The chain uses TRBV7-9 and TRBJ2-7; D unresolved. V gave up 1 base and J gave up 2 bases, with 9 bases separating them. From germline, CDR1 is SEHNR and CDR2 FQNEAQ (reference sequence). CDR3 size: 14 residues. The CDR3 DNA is TGTGCCAGCAGCTTAGGCACTGGGGCCTACGAGCAGTACTTC. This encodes CASSLGTGAYEQYF.

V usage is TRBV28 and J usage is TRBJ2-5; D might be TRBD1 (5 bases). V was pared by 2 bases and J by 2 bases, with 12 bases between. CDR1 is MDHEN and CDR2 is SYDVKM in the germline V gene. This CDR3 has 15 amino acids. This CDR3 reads CASSLRGSIQETQYF. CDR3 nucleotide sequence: TGTGCCAGCAGTTTAAGGGGCAGCATTCAAGAGACCCAGTACTTC.